These T cell receptor beta chains were read from a single sample in a study of blood T cell repertoires in COVID-19. This table comes from immunoSEQ multiplex PCR, and its TCRdb copy is limited to in-frame clones, with some not included. The sample has more than 80,000 clones; approximately 86% are singletons. Sequences were obtained from peripheral blood. Receptors originate from a man older than 75 with acute or convalescent COVID-19. The CDR3 runs from the conserved cysteine through the conserved F or W. The D gene is left open where the match is weak. Only part of the rows carry a size: once, few, many, or a class if the clone is expanded.

- TRBJ1-3 once TRBV19 CASSTSPDRTSGNTIYF TGTGCCAGTAGTACCTCTCCTGACAGGACCTCTGGAAACACCATATATTTT
TRBD2 TRBJ2-1 - TRBV19 CASKRLAGGQDNEQFF TGTGCCAGTAAACGACTAGCGGGAGGGCAGGACAATGAGCAGTTCTTC
- TRBJ1-5 - TRBV28 CASSFTPENQPQHF TGTGCCAGCAGTTTTACGCCAGAAAATCAGCCCCAGCATTTT
- TRBJ1-1 - TRBV28 CASSRRGTWLMNTEAFF TGTGCCAGCAGTCGTAGGGGGACATGGCTTATGAACACTGAAGCTTTCTTT
TRBD1 TRBJ2-6 - TRBV30 CAWSRLLGTGYSGANVLTF TGTGCCTGGAGTAGGCTCCTGGGGACAGGCTACTCTGGGGCCAACGTCCTGACTTTC
TRBD1 TRBJ1-5 - TRBV7-9 CASSSPGQGAGQPQHF TGTGCCAGCAGCTCTCCGGGACAGGGTGCGGGTCAGCCCCAGCATTTT
TRBD1 TRBJ2-2 - TRBV6-5 CASSYFGTGSTGELFF TGTGCCAGCAGTTACTTTGGGACAGGGAGCACCGGGGAGCTGTTTTTT
- TRBJ2-3 - TRBV2 CASSEAARGGTDTQYF TGTGCCAGCAGTGAAGCAGCTAGGGGTGGCACAGATACGCAGTATTTT
- TRBJ2-4 - TRBV7-6 CASSLTKTDKNIQYF TGTGCCAGCAGCTTAACCAAGACAGACAAAAACATTCAGTACTTC
- TRBJ2-2 - TRBV6-5 CASIQGGKTGELFF TGTGCCAGCATACAGGGGGGGAAAACCGGGGAGCTGTTTTTT
TRBD2 TRBJ2-1 - TRBV7-2 CASSKGLAGRNEQFF TGTGCCAGCAGCAAGGGACTAGCGGGGCGGAATGAGCAGTTCTTC
- TRBJ1-1 - TRBV28 CATEGGEGGTEAFF TGTGCCACCGAGGGTGGGGAAGGGGGCACTGAAGCTTTCTTT
- TRBJ2-3 - TRBV5-8 CASSFSGTDTQYF TGTGCCAGCAGCTTTTCCGGGACAGATACGCAGTATTTT
- TRBJ1-2 - TRBV5-4 CASSSVNYGYTF TGTGCCAGCAGCTCGGTGAACTATGGCTACACCTTC
- TRBJ2-1 - TRBV18 CASSPPSAGNNEQFF TGTGCCAGCTCACCACCGTCGGCGGGGAACAATGAGCAGTTCTTC
- TRBJ2-1 - TRBV24-1 CATSDGLNSNAHNEQFF TGTGCCACCAGTGATGGACTAAATTCCAATGCTCACAATGAGCAGTTCTTC
- TRBJ1-1 - TRBV20-1 CSAPRATEAFF TGCAGTGCCCCCAGGGCCACTGAAGCTTTCTTT
- TRBJ2-1 - TRBV5-8 CASSSPVSSYNEQFF TGTGCCAGCAGCTCCCCGGTGAGCTCCTACAATGAGCAGTTCTTC
TRBD1 TRBJ2-7 - TRBV5-6 CASSLSGGTYEQYF TGTGCCAGCAGCTTGTCAGGGGGCACGTACGAGCAGTACTTC
- TRBJ1-1 - TRBV7-8 CASSLVGGFEAFF TGTGCCAGCAGCTTAGTCGGCGGATTTGAAGCTTTCTTT
TRBD2 TRBJ2-1 - TRBV5-4 CASSSGSGGYNEQFF TGTGCCAGCAGCTCGGGGTCGGGAGGGTACAATGAGCAGTTCTTC
- TRBJ1-1 - TRBV2 CASSEGLGWTEAFF TGTGCCAGCAGTGAAGGACTCGGTTGGACTGAAGCTTTCTTT
TRBD1 TRBJ1-6 - TRBV9 CASSFRDRDNSPLHF TGTGCCAGCAGCTTCCGGGACAGGGACAATTCACCCCTCCACTTT
- TRBJ1-1 - TRBV15 CATSRAAGAEAFF TGTGCCACCAGCAGAGCGGCGGGGGCTGAAGCTTTCTTT
TRBD2 TRBJ2-7 - TRBV29-1 CSGGAGYEQYF TGCAGCGGGGGAGCGGGGTACGAGCAGTACTTC
TRBD1 TRBJ1-2 - TRBV6-6 CASSSGQGVYGYTF TGTGCCAGCAGTTCGGGACAGGGTGTCTATGGCTACACCTTC
- TRBJ1-1 - TRBV4-3 CASSQDGTGIAEAFF TGCGCCAGCAGCCAAGATGGAACCGGGATCGCTGAAGCTTTCTTT
TRBD2 TRBJ2-1 - TRBV7-2 CASSLDSGSDNEQFF TGTGCCAGCAGCTTAGATAGCGGGAGCGACAATGAGCAGTTCTTC
- TRBJ1-5 - TRBV19 CASSSWLEGLNQPQHF TGTGCCAGTAGTTCGTGGCTGGAGGGTCTTAATCAGCCCCAGCATTTT
- TRBJ2-3 - TRBV7-3 CASSLTFRDTQYF TGTGCCAGCAGCTTAACATTCCGGGATACGCAGTATTTT
TRBD2 TRBJ2-3 - TRBV29-1 CSAEATSGRRGSTDTQYF TGCAGCGCCGAGGCGACTAGCGGGAGAAGGGGGAGCACAGATACGCAGTATTTT
TRBD1 TRBJ2-1 - TRBV6-1 CASSEATGGKNEQFF TGTGCCAGCAGTGAAGCGACAGGGGGTAAGAATGAGCAGTTCTTC
- TRBJ2-2 - TRBV5-1 CASSLARNTGELFF TGCGCCAGCAGCTTGGCCAGAAACACCGGGGAGCTGTTTTTT
TRBD1 TRBJ1-2 - TRBV27 CASSPHRTGFGYTF TGTGCCAGCAGTCCCCACAGGACAGGGTTTGGCTACACCTTC
TRBD1 TRBJ2-3 - TRBV18 CASSGRDRALTDTQYF TGTGCCAGCTCAGGCCGGGACAGAGCTTTGACAGATACGCAGTATTTT
TRBD2 TRBJ2-1 - TRBV7-2 CASSLVGAGGPGNEQFF TGTGCCAGCAGCCTGGTTGGCGCGGGAGGGCCGGGGAATGAGCAGTTCTTC
- TRBJ1-4 - TRBV28 CASSPPLLGGEKLFF TGTGCCAGCAGTCCTCCCCTTCTTGGAGGAGAAAAACTGTTTTTT
TRBD1 TRBJ2-7 - TRBV19 CASSIDGTDSSYEQYF TGTGCCAGTAGTATAGATGGGACAGACTCCTCCTACGAGCAGTACTTC
- TRBJ1-5 - TRBV7-2 CASSSTGSNQPQHF TGTGCCAGCAGCTCCACAGGGAGCAATCAGCCCCAGCATTTT
- TRBJ2-1 once TRBV2 CASSRLSSENEQFF TGTGCCAGCTCACGACTCTCGTCTGAGAATGAGCAGTTCTTC
TRBD2 TRBJ2-1 - TRBV9 CASSVAPGTSGMGALGNEQFF TGTGCCAGCAGCGTAGCTCCAGGGACTAGCGGGATGGGGGCTCTGGGGAATGAGCAGTTCTTC
TRBD1 TRBJ1-5 - TRBV27 CASRTGGRNQPQHF TGTGCCAGCAGGACAGGGGGCCGAAATCAGCCCCAGCATTTT
- TRBJ1-2 once TRBV5-4 CASSLEDRTGGYTF TGTGCCAGCAGCTTGGAAGACAGGACGGGTGGCTACACCTTC
- TRBJ2-7 - TRBV5-5 CASSPSSGPHEQYF TGTGCCAGCAGCCCCAGCTCAGGGCCCCACGAGCAGTACTTC
TRBD1 TRBJ1-1 many TRBV5-1 CASSGDRGIRGGAEAFF TGCGCCAGCAGCGGGGACAGGGGGATAAGAGGAGGAGCTGAAGCTTTCTTT